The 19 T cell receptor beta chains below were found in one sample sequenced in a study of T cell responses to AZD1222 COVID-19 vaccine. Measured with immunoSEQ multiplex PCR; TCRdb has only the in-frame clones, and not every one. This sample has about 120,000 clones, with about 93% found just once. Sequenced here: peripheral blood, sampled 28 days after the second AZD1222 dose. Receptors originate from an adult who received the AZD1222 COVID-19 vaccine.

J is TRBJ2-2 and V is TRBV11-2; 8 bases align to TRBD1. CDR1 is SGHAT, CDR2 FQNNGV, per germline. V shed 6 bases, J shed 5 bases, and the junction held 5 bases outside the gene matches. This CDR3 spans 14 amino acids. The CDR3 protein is CASRDRVTTGELFF. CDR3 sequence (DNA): TGTGCCAGCAGGGACAGGGTGACAACCGGGGAGCTGTTTTTT.

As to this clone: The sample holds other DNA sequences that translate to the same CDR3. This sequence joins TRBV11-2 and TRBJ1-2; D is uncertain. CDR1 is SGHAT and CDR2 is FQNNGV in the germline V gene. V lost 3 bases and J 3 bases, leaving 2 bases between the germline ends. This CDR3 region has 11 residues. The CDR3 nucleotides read TGTGCCAGCAGCTTGGACTATGGCTACACCTTC. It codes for CASSLDYGYTF.

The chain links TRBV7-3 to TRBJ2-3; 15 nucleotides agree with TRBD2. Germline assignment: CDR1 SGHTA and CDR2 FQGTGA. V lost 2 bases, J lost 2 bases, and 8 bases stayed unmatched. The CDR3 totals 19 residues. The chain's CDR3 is CASSLQGLAGGFYTDTQYF. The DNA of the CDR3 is TGTGCCAGCAGCTTACAGGGACTAGCGGGAGGTTTTTACACAGATACGCAGTATTTT.

The CDR3 nucleotides read TGCGCCAGCAGCTTGCCGGAAATGAGGGGGGCACCCACAGATACGCAGTATTTT. Translated, it gives CASSLPEMRGAPTDTQYF. This sequence joins TRBV5-1 and TRBJ2-3; D assignment may be TRBD1 or TRBD2 (6 bases each). The germline V gene encodes CDR1 SGHRS and CDR2 YFSETQ. The CDR3 loop spans 18 amino acids. The V and J ends lost 1 base and 2 bases respectively, with 20 bases between them.

Written as DNA, the CDR3 is TGTGCCAGTACCCCGGCGGGGGTCACCGGGGAGCTGTTTTTT. As protein: CASTPAGVTGELFF. The chain combines TRBV19 with TRBJ2-2; 7 nucleotides align to TRBD2. CDR1 is LNHDA, CDR2 SQIVND, per germline (reference sequence). Trimming cost V 7 bases and J 4 bases; bases outside gene matches: 6. The CDR3 runs 14 residues.

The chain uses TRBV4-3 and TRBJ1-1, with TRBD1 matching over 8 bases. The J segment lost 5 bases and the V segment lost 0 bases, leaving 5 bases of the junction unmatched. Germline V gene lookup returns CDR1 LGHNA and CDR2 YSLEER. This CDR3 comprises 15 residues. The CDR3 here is CASSQDYRGGTEAFF. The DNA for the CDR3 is TGCGCCAGCAGCCAAGATTACAGGGGGGGAACTGAAGCTTTCTTT.

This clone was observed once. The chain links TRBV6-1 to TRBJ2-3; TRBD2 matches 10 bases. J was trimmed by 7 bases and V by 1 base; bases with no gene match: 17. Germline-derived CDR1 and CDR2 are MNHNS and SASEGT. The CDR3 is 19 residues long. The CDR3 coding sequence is TGTGCCAGCAGTGAAGTGCCTAGCGGGAGTGTTGGGAAACGGAATACGCAGTATTTT. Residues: CASSEVPSGSVGKRNTQYF.

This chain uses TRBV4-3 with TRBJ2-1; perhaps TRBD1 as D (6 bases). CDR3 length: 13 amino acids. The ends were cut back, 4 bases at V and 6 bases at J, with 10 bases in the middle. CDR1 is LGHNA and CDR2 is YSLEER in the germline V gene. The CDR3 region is CASSRGQFNEQFF. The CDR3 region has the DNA TGCGCCAGCAGCCGTGGACAGTTCAATGAGCAGTTCTTC.

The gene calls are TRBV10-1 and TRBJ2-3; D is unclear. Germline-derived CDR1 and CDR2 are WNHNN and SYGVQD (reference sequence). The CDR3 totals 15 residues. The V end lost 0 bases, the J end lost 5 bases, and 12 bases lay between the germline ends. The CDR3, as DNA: TGCGCCAGCAGTGAGTCGGGCCTAGTCGGAGATACGCAGTATTTT. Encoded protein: CASSESGLVGDTQYF.

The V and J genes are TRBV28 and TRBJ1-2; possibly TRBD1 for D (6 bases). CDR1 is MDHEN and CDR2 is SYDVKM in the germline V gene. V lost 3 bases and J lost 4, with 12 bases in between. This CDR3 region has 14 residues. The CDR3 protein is CASSFLRGGYGYTF. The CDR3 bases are TGTGCCAGCAGTTTCCTCAGGGGAGGCTATGGCTACACCTTC.

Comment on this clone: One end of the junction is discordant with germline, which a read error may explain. The CDR3 bases are TGTGCCAGCAGCCAACTTAGCGGGAGTTTCCTCTTC. Amino acids: CASSQLSGSFLF. The J gene is TRBJ2-1, the V gene TRBV3-1 (or the pseudogene TRBV3-2), with TRBD2 matching 9 bases. Germline V gene sequence: CDR1 LGHDT, CDR2 YNNKEL (reference sequence). CDR3 size: 12 residues.

CDR3 loop: CASSLDGSGADTQYF. The CDR3 DNA sequence: TGTGCCAGCAGCTTAGATGGTAGCGGGGCAGATACGCAGTATTTT. The chain recombines TRBV11-2 with TRBJ2-3, with 8 nucleotides matching TRBD2. Germline V gene sequence: CDR1 SGHAT, CDR2 FQNNGV. The CDR3 is 15 amino acids. The trim removed 0 bases at V and 4 bases at J, leaving 3 bases unmatched. The full variable domain, its missing parts supplied by reference TRBV11-2 and TRBJ2-3, is EAGVAQSPRYKIIEKRQSVAFWCNPISGHATLYWYQQILGQGPKLLIQFQNNGVVDDSQLPKDRFSAERLKGVDSTLKIQPAKLEDSAVYLCASSLDGSGADTQYFGPGTRLTVL.

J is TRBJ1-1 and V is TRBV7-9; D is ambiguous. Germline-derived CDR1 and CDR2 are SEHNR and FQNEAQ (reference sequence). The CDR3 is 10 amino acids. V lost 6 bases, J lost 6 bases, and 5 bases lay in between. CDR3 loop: CASRGSEAFF. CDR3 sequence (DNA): TGTGCCAGCAGGGGGTCTGAAGCTTTCTTT.

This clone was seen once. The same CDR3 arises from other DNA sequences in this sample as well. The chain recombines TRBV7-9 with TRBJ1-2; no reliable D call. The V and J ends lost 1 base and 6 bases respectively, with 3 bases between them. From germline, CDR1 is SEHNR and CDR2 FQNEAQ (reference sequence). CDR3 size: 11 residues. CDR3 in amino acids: CASSLGDGYTF. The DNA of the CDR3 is TGTGCCAGCAGCTTAGGGGATGGCTACACCTTC.

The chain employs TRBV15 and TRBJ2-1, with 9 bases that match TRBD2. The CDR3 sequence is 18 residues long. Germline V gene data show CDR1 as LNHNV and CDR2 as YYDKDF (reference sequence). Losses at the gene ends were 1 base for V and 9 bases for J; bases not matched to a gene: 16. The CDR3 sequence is CATSRVRVPSGVRGEQFF. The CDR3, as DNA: TGTGCCACCAGCAGAGTAAGGGTCCCTAGCGGGGTCCGCGGTGAGCAGTTCTTC.

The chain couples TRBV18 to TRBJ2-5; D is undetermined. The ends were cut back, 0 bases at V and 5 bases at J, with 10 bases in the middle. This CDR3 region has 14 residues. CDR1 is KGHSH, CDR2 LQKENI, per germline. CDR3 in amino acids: CASSPPPAGETQYF. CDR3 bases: TGTGCCAGCTCACCACCACCCGCCGGGGAGACCCAGTACTTC.

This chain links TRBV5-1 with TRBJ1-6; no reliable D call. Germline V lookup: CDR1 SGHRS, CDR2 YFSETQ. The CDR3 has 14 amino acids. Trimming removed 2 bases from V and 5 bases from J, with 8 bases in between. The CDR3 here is CASSLRGNNSPLHF. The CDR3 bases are TGCGCCAGCAGCTTACGGGGAAATAATTCACCCCTCCACTTT.

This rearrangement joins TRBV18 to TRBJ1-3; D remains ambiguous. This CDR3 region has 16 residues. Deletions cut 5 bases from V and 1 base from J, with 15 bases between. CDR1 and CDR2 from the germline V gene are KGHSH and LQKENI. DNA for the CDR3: TGTGCCAGCTCAGCCACACAGATCGGATCTGGAAACACCATATATTTT. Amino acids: CASSATQIGSGNTIYF.

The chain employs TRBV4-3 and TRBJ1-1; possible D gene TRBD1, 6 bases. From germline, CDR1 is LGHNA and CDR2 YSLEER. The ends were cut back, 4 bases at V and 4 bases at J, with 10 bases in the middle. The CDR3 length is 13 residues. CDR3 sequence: CASSLGGATEAFF. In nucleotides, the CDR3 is TGCGCCAGCAGCCTGGGGGGGGCCACTGAAGCTTTCTTT.